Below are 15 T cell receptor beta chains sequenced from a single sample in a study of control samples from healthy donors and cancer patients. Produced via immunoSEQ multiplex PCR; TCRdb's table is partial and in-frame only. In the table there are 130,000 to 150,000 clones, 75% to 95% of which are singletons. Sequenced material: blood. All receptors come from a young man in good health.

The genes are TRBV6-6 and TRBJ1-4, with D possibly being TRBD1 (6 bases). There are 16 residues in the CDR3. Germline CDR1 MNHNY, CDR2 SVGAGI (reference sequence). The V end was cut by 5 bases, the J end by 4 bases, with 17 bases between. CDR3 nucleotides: TGTGCCAGCAGTAACCCTCTAGGGGGGGGTAATGAAAAACTGTTTTTT. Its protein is CASSNPLGGGNEKLFF.

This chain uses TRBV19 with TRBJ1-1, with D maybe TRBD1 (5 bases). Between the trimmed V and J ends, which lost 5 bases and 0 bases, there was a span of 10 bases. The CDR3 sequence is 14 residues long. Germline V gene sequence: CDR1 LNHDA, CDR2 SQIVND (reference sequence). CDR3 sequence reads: CASSPGHLNTEAFF. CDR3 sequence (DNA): TGTGCCAGTAGTCCCGGACACCTGAACACTGAAGCTTTCTTT. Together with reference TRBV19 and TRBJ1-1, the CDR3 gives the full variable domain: DGGITQSPKYLFRKEGQNVTLSCEQNLNHDAMYWYRQDPGQGLRLIYYSQIVNDFQKGDIAEGYSVSREKKESFPLTVTSAQKNPTAFYLCASSPGHLNTEAFFGQGTRLTVV.

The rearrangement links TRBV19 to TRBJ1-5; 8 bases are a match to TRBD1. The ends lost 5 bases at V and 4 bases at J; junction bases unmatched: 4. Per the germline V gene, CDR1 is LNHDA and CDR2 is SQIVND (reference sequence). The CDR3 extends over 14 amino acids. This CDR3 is CASSVTGANQPQHF. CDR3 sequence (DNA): TGTGCCAGTAGTGTGACAGGGGCGAATCAGCCCCAGCATTTT. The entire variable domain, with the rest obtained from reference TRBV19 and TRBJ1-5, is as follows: DGGITQSPKYLFRKEGQNVTLSCEQNLNHDAMYWYRQDPGQGLRLIYYSQIVNDFQKGDIAEGYSVSREKKESFPLTVTSAQKNPTAFYLCASSVTGANQPQHFGDGTRLSIL.

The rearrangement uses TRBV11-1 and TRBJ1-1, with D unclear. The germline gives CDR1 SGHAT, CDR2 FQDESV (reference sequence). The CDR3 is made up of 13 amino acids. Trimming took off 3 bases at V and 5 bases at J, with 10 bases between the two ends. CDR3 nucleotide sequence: TGTGCCAGCAGCTTGTCCGGAATAACTGAAGCTTTCTTT. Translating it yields CASSLSGITEAFF.

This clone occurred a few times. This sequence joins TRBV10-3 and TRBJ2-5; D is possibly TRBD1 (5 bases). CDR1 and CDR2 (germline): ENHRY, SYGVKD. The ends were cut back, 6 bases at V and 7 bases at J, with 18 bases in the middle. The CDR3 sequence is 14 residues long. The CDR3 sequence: CAISPSDSPSTQYF. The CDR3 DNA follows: TGTGCCATCAGCCCCTCCGACAGCCCGTCGACCCAGTACTTC.

The CDR3 nucleotides read TGTGCCAGCAGCCTCGCCTCAAGTGGGGCCACTGAAGCTTTCTTT. Protein: CASSLASSGATEAFF. V gene TRBV9 combines with J gene TRBJ1-1; a possible D gene is TRBD1 (5 bases). In germline, CDR1 is SGDLS, CDR2 YYNGEE. Deletions cut 4 bases from V and 4 bases from J, with 17 bases between. The CDR3 totals 15 residues.

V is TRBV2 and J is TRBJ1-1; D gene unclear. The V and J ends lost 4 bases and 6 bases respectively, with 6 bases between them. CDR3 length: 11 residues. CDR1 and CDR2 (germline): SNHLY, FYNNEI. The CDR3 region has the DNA TGTGCCAGCAGTGTAGGGTCTGAAGCTTTCTTT. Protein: CASSVGSEAFF.

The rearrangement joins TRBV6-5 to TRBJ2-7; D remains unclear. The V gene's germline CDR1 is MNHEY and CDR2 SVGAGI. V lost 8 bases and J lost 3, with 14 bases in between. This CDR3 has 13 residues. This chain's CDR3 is CASRRTNYYEQYF. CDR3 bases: TGTGCCAGCCGCCGGACCAACTACTACGAGCAGTACTTC.

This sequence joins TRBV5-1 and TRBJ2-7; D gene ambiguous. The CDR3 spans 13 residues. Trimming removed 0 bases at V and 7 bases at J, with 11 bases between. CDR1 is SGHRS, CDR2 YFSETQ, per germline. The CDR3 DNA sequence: TGCGCCAGCAGCTTGGCCATCGGTGGGGAGCAGTACTTC. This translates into CASSLAIGGEQYF.

The CDR3 nucleotides read TGTGCCACCAGCAGAGGGGACAGGGGTCTGGCAGATACGCAGTATTTT. This codes for CATSRGDRGLADTQYF. The gene calls are TRBV15 and TRBJ2-3; TRBD1 matches 10 bases. Germline V gene lookup returns CDR1 LNHNV and CDR2 YYDKDF (reference sequence). V dropped 1 base and J dropped 4; count of bases not matched to a gene: 5. CDR3 length: 16 amino acids. Together with reference TRBV15 and TRBJ2-3, the CDR3 gives the full variable domain: DAMVIQNPRYQVTQFGKPVTLSCSQTLNHNVMYWYQQKSSQAPKLLFHYYDKDFNNEADTPDNFQSRRPNTSFCFLDIRSPGLGDTAMYLCATSRGDRGLADTQYFGPGTRLTVL.

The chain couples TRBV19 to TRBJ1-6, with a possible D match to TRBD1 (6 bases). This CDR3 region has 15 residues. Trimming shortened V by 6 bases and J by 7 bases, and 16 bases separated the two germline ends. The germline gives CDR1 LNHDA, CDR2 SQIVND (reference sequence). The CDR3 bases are TGTGCCAGTAGGAGTAACAGGGTGGGAAATTCACCCCTCCACTTT. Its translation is CASRSNRVGNSPLHF.

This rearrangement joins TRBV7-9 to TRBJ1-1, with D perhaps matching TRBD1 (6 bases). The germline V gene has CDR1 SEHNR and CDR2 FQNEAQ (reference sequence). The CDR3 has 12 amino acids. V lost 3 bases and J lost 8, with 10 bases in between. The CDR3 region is CASSFGGGEAFF. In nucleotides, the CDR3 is TGTGCCAGCAGCTTCGGAGGGGGAGAAGCTTTCTTT.

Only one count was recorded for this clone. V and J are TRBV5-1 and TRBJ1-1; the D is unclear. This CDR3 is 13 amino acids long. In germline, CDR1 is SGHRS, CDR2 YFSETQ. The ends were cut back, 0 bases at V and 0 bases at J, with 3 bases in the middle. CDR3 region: CASSLAVNTEAFF. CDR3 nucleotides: TGCGCCAGCAGCTTGGCTGTGAACACTGAAGCTTTCTTT.

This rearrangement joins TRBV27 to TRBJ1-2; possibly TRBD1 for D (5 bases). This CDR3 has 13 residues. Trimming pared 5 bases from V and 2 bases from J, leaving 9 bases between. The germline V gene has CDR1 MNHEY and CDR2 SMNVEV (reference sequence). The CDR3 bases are TGTGCCAGCAGTCCGACAGACAACTATGGCTACACCTTC. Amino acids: CASSPTDNYGYTF.

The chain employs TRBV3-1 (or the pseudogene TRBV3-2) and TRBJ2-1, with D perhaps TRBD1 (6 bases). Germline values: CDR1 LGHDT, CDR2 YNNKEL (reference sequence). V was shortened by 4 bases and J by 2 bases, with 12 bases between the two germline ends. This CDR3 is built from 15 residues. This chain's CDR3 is CASSPRQETYNEQFF. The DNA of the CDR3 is TGTGCCAGCAGCCCAAGACAGGAGACCTACAATGAGCAGTTCTTC.